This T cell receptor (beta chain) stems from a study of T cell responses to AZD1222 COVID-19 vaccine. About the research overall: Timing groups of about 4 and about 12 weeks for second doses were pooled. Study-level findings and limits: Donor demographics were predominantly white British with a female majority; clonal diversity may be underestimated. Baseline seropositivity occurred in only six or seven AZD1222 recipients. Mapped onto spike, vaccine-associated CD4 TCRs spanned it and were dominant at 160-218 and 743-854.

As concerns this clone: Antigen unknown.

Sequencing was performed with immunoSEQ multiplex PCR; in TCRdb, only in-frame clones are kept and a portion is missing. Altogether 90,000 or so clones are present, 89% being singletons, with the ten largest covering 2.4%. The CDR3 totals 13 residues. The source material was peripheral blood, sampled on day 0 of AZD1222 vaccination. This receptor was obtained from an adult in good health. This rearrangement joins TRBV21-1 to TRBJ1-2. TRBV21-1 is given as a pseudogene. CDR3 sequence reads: CASSTGARYGYTF. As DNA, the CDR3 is TGTGCCAGCAGCACGGGGGCACGGTATGGCTACACCTTC.